What follows are 28 T cell receptor beta chains derived from one specimen sequenced in a study of shared clonotypes between healthy human individuals (dated by TCRdb to the early 2020s). For the CD8 naive samples, CD45RO-negative cells were positively selected for CCR7, yielding a CD45RA+CCR7+ population from which TemRA cells were excluded. The library was produced with the immunoSEQ multiplex PCR assay. TCRdb's version of the immuneACCESS table is confined to in-frame rearrangements and falls short of the full clone set. An unresolved V gene accounts for under half of the shortfall where checked; the remainder is of unknown origin. The sample table contains about 2 million clones; only one count was recorded for around 96% of them. The leading ten clones occupy approximately 1.2% of the sample. The sample was naive CD8+ T cells sorted from blood. The cell subset or site tag for this specimen amounts to: CD45RA+CCR7+. The receptors come from a man aged 18 to 29 in good health.

The chain carries TRBV7-9 and TRBJ2-5; TRBD2 is a possible D gene (5 bases). This CDR3 spans 14 amino acids. The germline gives CDR1 SEHNR, CDR2 FQNEAQ (reference sequence). The germline V and J ends were trimmed by 2 bases and 7 bases, with 14 bases remaining between them. The CDR3 nucleotides read TGTGCCAGCAGCTTAATAGCCCTAGAGGGGACCCAGTACTTC. Amino acids: CASSLIALEGTQYF.

V and J are TRBV5-8 and TRBJ2-1; D not resolved. Germline V gene lookup returns CDR1 SGHTS and CDR2 YDEGEE. There are 13 residues in the CDR3. Trimming pared 4 bases from V and 4 bases from J, leaving 9 bases between. This chain's CDR3 is CASSLLQYNEQFF. The CDR3 DNA is TGTGCCAGCAGCCTATTACAGTACAATGAGCAGTTCTTC. Supplemented by reference TRBV5-8 and TRBJ2-1, the full variable domain reads EAGVTQSPTHLIKTRGQQATLRCSPISGHTSVYWYQQALGLGLQFLLWYDEGEERNRGNFPPRFSGRQFPNYSSELNVNALELEDSALYLCASSLLQYNEQFFGPGTRLTVL.

This chain joins TRBV7-9 and TRBJ2-5; TRBD2 matches at 7 bases. CDR1 SEHNR and CDR2 FQNEAQ come from the germline V gene (reference sequence). The CDR3 is 13 residues long. Trimming cost V 11 bases and J 3 bases; bases outside gene matches: 9. In nucleotides, the CDR3 is TGTGCCGGGACTACTACCGTTGAAGAGACCCAGTACTTC. As protein: CAGTTTVEETQYF.

The J gene is TRBJ1-1, the V gene TRBV7-8; TRBD1 matches at 8 bases. The germline V gene has CDR1 SGHVS and CDR2 FQNEAQ. This CDR3 comprises 17 residues. Trimming took 1 base from V and 4 from J; bases not matched to a gene: 11. The chain's CDR3 is CASSLERYQGARTEAFF. In DNA form, the CDR3 reads TGTGCCAGCAGCTTAGAGAGGTATCAGGGGGCGCGCACTGAAGCTTTCTTT.

This clone is a singleton in its sample. The chain joins TRBV4-3 to TRBJ2-1; D uncertain. The CDR3 length is 16 residues. The ends were cut back, 0 bases at V and 1 base at J, with 10 bases in the middle. Germline V lookup: CDR1 LGHNA, CDR2 YSLEER. The CDR3 region has the DNA TGCGCCAGCAGCCAAGATAGGCACGGGTCCTACAATGAGCAGTTCTTC. The encoded protein is CASSQDRHGSYNEQFF.

This clone has a handful of counts. The V and J genes are TRBV13 and TRBJ1-1, with 8 bases lining up with TRBD1. V was pared by 5 bases and J by 0 bases, with 5 bases of the junction left unmatched. The germline CDR1 and CDR2 sequences are PRHDT and FYEKMQ (reference sequence). The length of the CDR3 is 15 residues. The CDR3 DNA reads TGTGCCAGCAGCAACCGACAGGGGTTGAACACTGAAGCTTTCTTT. Amino acids: CASSNRQGLNTEAFF.

This clone occurred a few times. Other nucleotide sequences from this sample produce the same CDR3. This sequence joins TRBV7-8 and TRBJ2-7, with TRBD1 as a possible D gene (5 bases). V was shortened by 1 base and J by 2 bases, with 6 bases between the two germline ends. Germline CDR1 and CDR2: SGHVS and FQNEAQ. This CDR3 has 13 residues. The CDR3 loop is CASSLDRTYEQYF. The CDR3 DNA reads TGTGCCAGCAGCTTAGACAGGACCTACGAGCAGTACTTC.

This chain uses TRBV6-5 with TRBJ2-7; 9 bases are a match to TRBD2. Germline CDR1 is MNHEY and CDR2 is SVGAGI. CDR3 length equals 14 residues. The ends lost 8 bases at V and 6 bases at J; junction bases unmatched: 11. CDR3 DNA sequence: TGTGCCAGCGCTTACTTAGCGGGAGAAGGCGAGCAGTACTTC. It is translated as CASAYLAGEGEQYF.

V is TRBV5-4 and J is TRBJ2-7, with D tentatively TRBD2 (5 bases). Trimming cost V 4 bases and J 1 base, with 18 bases left between them. Per the germline V gene, CDR1 is SGHNT and CDR2 is YYREEE (reference sequence). The length of the CDR3 is 16 residues. CDR3 coding DNA: TGTGCCAGCAGCCCTACCCTAGCTGGGAGTTCCTACGAGCAGTACTTC. It yields the protein CASSPTLAGSSYEQYF.

V usage is TRBV7-9 and J usage is TRBJ2-5, with TRBD1 identical over 9 bases. The CDR3 extends over 14 amino acids. Per the germline V gene, CDR1 is SEHNR and CDR2 is FQNEAQ (reference sequence). Trimming took 5 bases from V and 4 from J; bases not matched to a gene: 5. This CDR3 is CASSRTGEAETQYF. In DNA, the CDR3 is TGTGCCAGCAGCCGGACAGGGGAGGCAGAGACCCAGTACTTC.

This clone has just one count. Other DNA sequences in the same sample also yield this CDR3. CDR3 sequence reads: CASSAGTASTDTQYF. CDR3 in DNA: TGTGCCAGCAGCGCGGGGACTGCAAGCACAGATACGCAGTATTTT. This chain connects TRBV9 to TRBJ2-3, with a tentative D call TRBD2 (6 bases). V dropped 3 bases and J dropped 0 bases, with 11 bases sitting between them. The germline gives CDR1 SGDLS, CDR2 YYNGEE. CDR3 size: 15 residues. Based on the CDR3 plus reference TRBV9 and TRBJ2-3, the full variable domain is DSGVTQTPKHLITATGQRVTLRCSPRSGDLSVYWYQQSLDQGLQFLIQYYNGEERAKGNILERFSAQQFPDLHSELNLSSLELGDSALYFCASSAGTASTDTQYFGPGTRLTVL.

The chain uses TRBV7-9 and TRBJ2-7, with D unclear. Trimming pared 10 bases from V and 0 bases from J, leaving 13 bases between. Germline CDR1 and CDR2: SEHNR and FQNEAQ (reference sequence). This CDR3 region has 13 residues. The CDR3 region is CATLPGSSYEQYF. In DNA form, the CDR3 reads TGTGCCACACTACCCGGGTCCTCCTACGAGCAGTACTTC. Variable domain in full (rest from reference TRBV7-9 and TRBJ2-7): DTGVSQNPRHKITKRGQNVTFRCDPISEHNRLYWYRQTLGQGPEFLTYFQNEAQLEKSRLLSDRFSAERPKGSFSTLEIQRTEQGDSAMYLCATLPGSSYEQYFGPGTRLTVT.

This clone has a single count. The V and J genes are TRBV5-8 and TRBJ2-2, with 10 bases that match TRBD1. V lost 0 bases, J lost 4 bases, and 3 bases stayed unmatched. Per the germline V gene, CDR1 is SGHTS and CDR2 is YDEGEE. CDR3 length equals 16 residues. The CDR3 nucleotides are TGTGCCAGCAGCTTGGCAAGGACAGGGGGCACCGGGGAGCTGTTTTTT. This codes for CASSLARTGGTGELFF.

J is TRBJ1-3 and V is TRBV13, with D hard to call. Per the germline V gene, CDR1 is PRHDT and CDR2 is FYEKMQ (reference sequence). Trimming pared 4 bases from V and 4 bases from J, leaving 11 bases between. The length of the CDR3 is 14 residues. CDR3 amino acids: CASSSSLAGNTIYF. The CDR3 DNA follows: TGTGCCAGCAGCTCTTCCCTGGCGGGAAACACCATATATTTT.

CDR3 amino acids: CASRSREEETQYF. The CDR3 nucleotides read TGTGCCAGTCGGTCGCGGGAAGAAGAGACCCAGTACTTC. The V call is TRBV19, the J call TRBJ2-5, with D perhaps matching TRBD2 (6 bases). CDR1 and CDR2 (germline): LNHDA, SQIVND (reference sequence). The CDR3 covers 13 residues. V dropped 8 bases and J dropped 3 bases, with 13 bases sitting between them.

The chain joins TRBV10-2 to TRBJ2-3; D perhaps matches TRBD1 (5 bases). The CDR3 covers 15 residues. Germline values: CDR1 WSHSY, CDR2 SAAADI. V lost 3 bases, J lost 0 bases, and 10 bases lay in between. For the CDR3, the DNA is TGCGCCAGCAGTGATTCTGGGGCCAGCACAGATACGCAGTATTTT. It is translated as CASSDSGASTDTQYF.

This clone has only a few counts. Other nucleotide sequences in the sample specify the same CDR3. The gene calls are TRBV19 and TRBJ1-1; D is undetermined. The CDR3 contains 12 residues. Trimming removed 6 bases at V and 1 base at J, with 6 bases between. The V gene's germline CDR1 is LNHDA and CDR2 SQIVND (reference sequence). The DNA of the CDR3 is TGTGCCAGTAGCACGGGGAACACTGAAGCTTTCTTT. Translation gives CASSTGNTEAFF.

The chain is built from TRBV23-1 and TRBJ2-5; weak D call: TRBD2 (5 bases). TRBV23-1 is designated an ORF whose function remains uncertain. The CDR3 has 16 residues. With 2 bases removed from V and 7 bases from J, the gap between germline ends came to 20 bases. As DNA, the CDR3 is TGCGCCAGCAGTCAAAGGAAAACTAGGGTCAGTGGGACCCAGTACTTC. Translation: CASSQRKTRVSGTQYF.

The chain employs TRBV7-9 and TRBJ2-3, with 7 nucleotides matching TRBD2. Looked up from germline, CDR1 is SEHNR and CDR2 is FQNEAQ (reference sequence). V shed 4 bases and J 3 bases; nucleotides not matched to a gene: 7. This CDR3 is built from 15 residues. The CDR3 loop reads CASSYERGRTDTQYF. The DNA for the CDR3 is TGTGCCAGCAGCTACGAGCGGGGAAGGACAGATACGCAGTATTTT.

The chain is built from TRBV27 and TRBJ1-5; the D is unclear. Trimming stripped 10 bases from V and 4 bases from J, with 8 bases between. This CDR3 comprises 11 residues. CDR1 is MNHEY, CDR2 SMNVEV, per germline (reference sequence). The CDR3: CAIGENQPQHF. The DNA of the CDR3 is TGTGCCATCGGGGAAAATCAGCCCCAGCATTTT.

The rearrangement uses TRBV4-1 and TRBJ2-1; D may be TRBD1 (6 bases). CDR1 is MGHRA and CDR2 is YSYEKL in the germline V gene. The CDR3 consists of 15 residues. The V end was cut by 0 bases, the J end by 6 bases, with 12 bases between. CDR3 residues: CASSQDPGERNEQFF. The CDR3, as DNA: TGCGCCAGCAGCCAAGATCCAGGGGAACGCAATGAGCAGTTCTTC.

The chain links TRBV7-9 to TRBJ1-1; the D gene is possibly TRBD1 (6 bases). The CDR3 runs to 17 residues. The V gene's germline CDR1 is SEHNR and CDR2 FQNEAQ (reference sequence). Trimming took off 5 bases at V and 1 base at J, with 20 bases between the two ends. The CDR3 here is CASSAERGDTKNTEAFF. CDR3 coding DNA: TGTGCCAGCAGCGCCGAGAGGGGGGACACTAAGAACACTGAAGCTTTCTTT.

V and J are TRBV4-3 and TRBJ2-1; no definite D call. V lost 0 bases to trimming and J lost 6 bases, with 9 bases between them. The germline V gene has CDR1 LGHNA and CDR2 YSLEER. This CDR3 has 14 amino acids. The CDR3 DNA reads TGCGCCAGCAGCCAAGATAGTCCGTTCAATGAGCAGTTCTTC. It translates to CASSQDSPFNEQFF.

This clone is a singleton in its sample. The chain combines TRBV9 with TRBJ2-5; 9 nucleotides line up with TRBD1. The CDR3 has 17 amino acids. Trimming removed 3 bases from V and 3 bases from J; junction bases left unmatched: 12. The germline V gene has CDR1 SGDLS and CDR2 YYNGEE. The CDR3 bases are TGTGCCAGCAGCGGATCCCCGCGGACAGGGGTAAAAGAGACCCAGTACTTC. Amino acids: CASSGSPRTGVKETQYF.

As regards this clone: Other DNA sequences within the sample encode an identical CDR3. J is TRBJ1-1 and V is TRBV7-9; D is unclear. The CDR3 covers 11 residues. Per germline, CDR1 SEHNR and CDR2 FQNEAQ (reference sequence). V was cut by 3 bases and J by 8 bases, with 7 bases left in between. In DNA form, the CDR3 reads TGTGCCAGCAGCTTGGACCCAGAAGCTTTCTTT. It codes for CASSLDPEAFF. Using reference TRBV7-9 and TRBJ1-1 for the parts outside the CDR3, the full variable domain is DTGVSQNPRHKITKRGQNVTFRCDPISEHNRLYWYRQTLGQGPEFLTYFQNEAQLEKSRLLSDRFSAERPKGSFSTLEIQRTEQGDSAMYLCASSLDPEAFFGQGTRLTVV.

The V call is TRBV7-9, the J call TRBJ1-3; D might be TRBD1 (6 bases). CDR1 and CDR2 (germline): SEHNR, FQNEAQ (reference sequence). The CDR3 runs to 14 residues. Trimming stripped 7 bases from V and 0 bases from J, with 10 bases between. The CDR3 nucleotides read TGTGCCAGCAACCCGACAGGCTCTGGAAACACCATATATTTT. Translation gives CASNPTGSGNTIYF.

The rearrangement joins TRBV18 to TRBJ1-3, with unresolved D. V lost 3 bases, J lost 0 bases, and 9 bases lay in between. This CDR3 region has 15 residues. Germline CDR1 KGHSH, CDR2 LQKENI. DNA for the CDR3: TGTGCCAGCTCACCCCAAGAGGACTCTGGAAACACCATATATTTT. Translated, it gives CASSPQEDSGNTIYF. Using reference TRBV18 and TRBJ1-3 for the parts outside the CDR3, the full variable domain is NAGVMQNPRHLVRRRGQEARLRCSPMKGHSHVYWYRQLPEEGLKFMVYLQKENIIDESGMPKERFSAEFPKEGPSILRIQQVVRGDSAAYFCASSPQEDSGNTIYFGEGSWLTVV.

J is TRBJ2-6 and V is TRBV7-2; weak D call: TRBD1 (5 bases). V shed 5 bases and J shed 2 bases, with 13 bases lying between them. CDR3 length equals 16 residues. Per germline, CDR1 SGHTA and CDR2 FQGNSA. The CDR3 DNA sequence: TGTGCCAGCAGCCTAGGCGTAGGGGCTGGGGCCAACGTCCTGACTTTC. Protein product: CASSLGVGAGANVLTF.